The sequence of this T cell receptor (beta chain) was determined in a study of metastatic and nonmetastatic thyroid tumors. At the level of the study: Across blood and tumor or nodule tissue, repertoires from malignant and benign thyroid patients were compared with one another.

V lost 5 bases and J lost 3, with 21 bases in between. The CDR3 length is 17 residues. Germline values: CDR1 SGHAT, CDR2 FQNNGV. Overall study results and limits: Relative to benign nodules, malignant thyroid tumors were reportedly characterized by significantly elevated TCR beta diversity in blood and tumor.

As handled by the study authors: The authors used CDR3 differences across clinicopathological groups to build a distant-metastasis classifier for papillary thyroid cancer. With MiXCR, TCRdb called clones anew from the PCR reads. TCRdb, rather than the study authors, made the V and J calls. The table has about 16,000 clones, 25% to 30% seen once. Notes on this clone: Its antigen is currently unknown.

Thyroid surgery had not been preceded by any treatment in any patient. The sample consisted of adjacent normal tissue. This chain joins TRBV11-2 and TRBJ2-3; perhaps TRBD2 as D (5 bases). The TCR originated in a female donor with papillary thyroid cancer or a benign thyroid nodule (not recorded which). Some clones in this sample may be carry-over from other donors' samples. CDR3 sequence reads: CASSPESGITRTDTQYF. DNA for the CDR3: TGTGCCAGCAGCCCCGAGTCGGGGATCACACGGACAGATACGCAGTATTTT.